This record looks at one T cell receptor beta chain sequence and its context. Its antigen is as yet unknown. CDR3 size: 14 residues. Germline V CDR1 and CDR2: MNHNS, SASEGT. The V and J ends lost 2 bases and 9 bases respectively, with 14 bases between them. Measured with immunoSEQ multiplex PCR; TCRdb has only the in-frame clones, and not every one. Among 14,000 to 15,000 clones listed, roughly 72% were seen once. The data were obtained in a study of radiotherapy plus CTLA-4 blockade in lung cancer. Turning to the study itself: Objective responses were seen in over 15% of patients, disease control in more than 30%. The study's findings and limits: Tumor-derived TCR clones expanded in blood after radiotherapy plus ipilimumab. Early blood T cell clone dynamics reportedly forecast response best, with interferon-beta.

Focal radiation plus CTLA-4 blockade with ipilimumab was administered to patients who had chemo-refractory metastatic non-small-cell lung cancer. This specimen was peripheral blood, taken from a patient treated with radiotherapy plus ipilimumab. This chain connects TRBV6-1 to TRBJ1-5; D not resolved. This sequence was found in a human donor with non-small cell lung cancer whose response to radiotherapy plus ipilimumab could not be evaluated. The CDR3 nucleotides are TGTGCCAGCAGTGAATCCCTAGCCCTTGGGCCCCAGCATTTT. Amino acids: CASSESLALGPQHF.